This entry features one TCR beta chain sequence. Its antigen is not identified. V dropped 1 base and J dropped 6 bases, with 1 base sitting between them. The germline CDR1 and CDR2 sequences are MNHEY and SVGEGT. The CDR3 runs to 11 residues. The data are from a study of T cell responses to AZD1222 COVID-19 vaccine. Repertoires were generated with immunoSEQ multiplex PCR, while TCRdb's copy carries only in-frame clones and drops some. The top ten clones hold under 1.2% of a sample with some 120,000 clones, 92% of them seen once. The study, taken as a whole, reports: Donors skewed white British and female; clonal diversity was possibly underestimated. Regions 160-218 and 743-854 held dominance among vaccine-associated CD4 TCRs, which spanned spike. Only a handful of AZD1222 recipients tested seropositive at baseline.

This material consisted of peripheral blood, taken on day 0 of AZD1222 vaccination. The chain employs TRBV6-2 or TRBV6-3 and TRBJ2-1; D is undetermined. The sequence was collected from an adult in good health. For the CDR3, the DNA is TGTGCCAGCAGTTACTTCAATGAGCAGTTCTTC. As protein: CASSYFNEQFF.